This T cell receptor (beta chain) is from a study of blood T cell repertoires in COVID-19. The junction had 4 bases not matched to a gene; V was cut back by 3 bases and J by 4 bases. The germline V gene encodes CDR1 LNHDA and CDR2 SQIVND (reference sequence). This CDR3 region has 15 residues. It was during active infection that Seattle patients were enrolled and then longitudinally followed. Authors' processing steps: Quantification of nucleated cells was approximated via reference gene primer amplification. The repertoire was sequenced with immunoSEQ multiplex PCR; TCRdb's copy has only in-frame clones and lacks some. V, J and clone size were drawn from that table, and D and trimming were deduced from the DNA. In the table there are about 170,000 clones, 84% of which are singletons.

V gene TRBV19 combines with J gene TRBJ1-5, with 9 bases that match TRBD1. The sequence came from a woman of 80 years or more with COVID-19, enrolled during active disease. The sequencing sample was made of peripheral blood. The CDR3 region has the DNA TGTGCCAGTAGTATCTTCGGGACAGGGAATCAGCCCCAGCATTTT. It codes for CASSIFGTGNQPQHF.